The source of this T cell receptor beta chain is a study of blood T cell repertoires in COVID-19. The table lists this clone with a few counts. The table came from immunoSEQ multiplex PCR; TCRdb's copy has only in-frame clones and leaves some out. The sample has about 140,000 clones; 65% to 80% are singletons. Sequenced sample: peripheral blood. This receptor was taken from a man older than 75 with acute or convalescent COVID-19.

The CDR3 loop reads CASSPSSGAATEQYF. The CDR3 region has the DNA TGTGCCAGCAGTCCCAGTTCTGGGGCCGCTACCGAGCAGTACTTC. The J gene is TRBJ2-7, the V gene TRBV28, with D tentatively TRBD1 (5 bases). Looked up from germline, CDR1 is MDHEN and CDR2 is SYDVKM. V was cut by 5 bases and J by 6 bases, with 20 bases left in between. The CDR3 contains 15 residues.